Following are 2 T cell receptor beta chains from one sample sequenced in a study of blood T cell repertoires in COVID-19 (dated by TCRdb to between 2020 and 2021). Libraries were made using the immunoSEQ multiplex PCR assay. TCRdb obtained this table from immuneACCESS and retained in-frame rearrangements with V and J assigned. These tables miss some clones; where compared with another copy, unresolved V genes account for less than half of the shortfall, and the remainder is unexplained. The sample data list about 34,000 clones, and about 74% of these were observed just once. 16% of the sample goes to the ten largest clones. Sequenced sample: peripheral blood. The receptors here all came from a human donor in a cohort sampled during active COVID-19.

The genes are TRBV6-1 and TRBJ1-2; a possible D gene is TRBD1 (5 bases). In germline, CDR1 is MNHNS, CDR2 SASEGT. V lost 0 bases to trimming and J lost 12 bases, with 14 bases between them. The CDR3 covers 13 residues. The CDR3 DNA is TGTGCCAGCAGTGAAGCCAGGGCGTACGCCCACACCTTC. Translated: CASSEARAYAHTF.

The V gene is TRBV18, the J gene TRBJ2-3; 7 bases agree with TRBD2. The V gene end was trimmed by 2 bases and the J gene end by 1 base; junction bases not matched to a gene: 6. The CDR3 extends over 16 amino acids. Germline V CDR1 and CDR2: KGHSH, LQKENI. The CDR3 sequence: CASSPGRALRTDTQYF. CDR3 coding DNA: TGTGCCAGCTCACCAGGGAGGGCCCTTCGCACAGATACGCAGTATTTT.